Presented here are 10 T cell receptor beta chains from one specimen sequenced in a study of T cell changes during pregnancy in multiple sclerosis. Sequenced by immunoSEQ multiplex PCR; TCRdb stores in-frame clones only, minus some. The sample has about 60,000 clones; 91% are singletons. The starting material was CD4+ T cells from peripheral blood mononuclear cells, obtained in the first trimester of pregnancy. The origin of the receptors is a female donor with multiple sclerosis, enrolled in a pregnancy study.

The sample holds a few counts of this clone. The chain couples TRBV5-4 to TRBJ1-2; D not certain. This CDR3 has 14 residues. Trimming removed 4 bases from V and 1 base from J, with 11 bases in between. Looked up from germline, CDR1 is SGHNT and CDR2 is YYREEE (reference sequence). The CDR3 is CASSPSGGNYGYTF. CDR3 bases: TGTGCCAGCAGCCCTTCGGGAGGTAACTATGGCTACACCTTC. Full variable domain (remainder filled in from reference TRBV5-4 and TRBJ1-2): ETGVTQSPTHLIKTRGQQVTLRCSSQSGHNTVSWYQQALGQGPQFIFQYYREEENGRGNFPPRFSGLQFPNYSSELNVNALELDDSALYLCASSPSGGNYGYTFGSGTRLTVV.

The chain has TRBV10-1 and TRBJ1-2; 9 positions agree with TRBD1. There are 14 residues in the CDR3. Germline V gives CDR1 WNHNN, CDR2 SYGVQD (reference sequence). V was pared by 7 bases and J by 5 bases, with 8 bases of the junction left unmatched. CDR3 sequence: CASTRQGDWYGYTF. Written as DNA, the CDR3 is TGCGCCAGCACCAGACAGGGGGATTGGTATGGCTACACCTTC.

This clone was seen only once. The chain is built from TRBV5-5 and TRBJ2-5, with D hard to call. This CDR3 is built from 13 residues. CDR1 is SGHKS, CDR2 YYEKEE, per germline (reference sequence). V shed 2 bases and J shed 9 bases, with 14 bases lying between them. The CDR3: CASSFGPLKAQYF. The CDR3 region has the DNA TGTGCCAGCAGCTTTGGGCCTCTAAAGGCCCAGTACTTC.

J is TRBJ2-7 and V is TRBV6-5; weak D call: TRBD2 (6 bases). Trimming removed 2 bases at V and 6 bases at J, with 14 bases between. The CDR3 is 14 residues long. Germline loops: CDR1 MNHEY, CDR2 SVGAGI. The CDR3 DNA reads TGTGCCAGCAGTTACGGGGGGATTTTGAGCGAGCAGTACTTC. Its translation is CASSYGGILSEQYF.

The CDR3 protein is CASSRADRYIYGYTF. The CDR3, as DNA: TGTGCCAGCAGCCGCGCAGACAGGTACATCTATGGCTACACCTTC. The rearrangement joins TRBV13 to TRBJ1-2; the D gene is possibly TRBD1 (6 bases). This CDR3 spans 15 amino acids. Germline V gives CDR1 PRHDT, CDR2 FYEKMQ (reference sequence). The ends were cut back, 5 bases at V and 4 bases at J, with 17 bases in the middle.

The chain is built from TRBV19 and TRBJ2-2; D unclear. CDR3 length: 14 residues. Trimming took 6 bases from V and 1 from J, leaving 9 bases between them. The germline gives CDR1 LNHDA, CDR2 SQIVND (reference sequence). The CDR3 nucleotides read TGTGCCAGTAGCATTCTATTGAACACCGGGGAGCTGTTTTTT. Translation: CASSILLNTGELFF.

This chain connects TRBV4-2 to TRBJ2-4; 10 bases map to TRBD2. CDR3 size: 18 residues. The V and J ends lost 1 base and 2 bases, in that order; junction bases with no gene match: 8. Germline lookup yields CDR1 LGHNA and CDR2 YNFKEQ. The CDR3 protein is CASSQGSERGGTKNIQYF. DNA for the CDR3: TGTGCCAGCAGCCAAGGGTCGGAGCGGGGGGGAACCAAAAACATTCAGTACTTC.

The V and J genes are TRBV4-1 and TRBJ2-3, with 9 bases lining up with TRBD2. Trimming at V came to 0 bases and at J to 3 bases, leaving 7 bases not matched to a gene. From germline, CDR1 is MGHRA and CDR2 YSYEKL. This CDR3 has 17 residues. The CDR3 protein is CASSQDGSSGATDTQYF. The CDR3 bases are TGCGCCAGCAGCCAAGATGGATCTAGCGGGGCTACAGATACGCAGTATTTT.

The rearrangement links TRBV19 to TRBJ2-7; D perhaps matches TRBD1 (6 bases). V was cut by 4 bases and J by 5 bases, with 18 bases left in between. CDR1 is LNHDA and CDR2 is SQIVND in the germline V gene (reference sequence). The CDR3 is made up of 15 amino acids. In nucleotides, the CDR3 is TGTGCCAGTAGTACCTCGAGGGGGTCTTCCCACGAGCAGTACTTC. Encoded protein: CASSTSRGSSHEQYF.

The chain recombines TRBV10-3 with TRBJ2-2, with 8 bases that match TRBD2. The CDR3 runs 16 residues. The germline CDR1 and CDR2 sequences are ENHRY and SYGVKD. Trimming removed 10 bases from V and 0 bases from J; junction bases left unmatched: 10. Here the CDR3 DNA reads TGTGCCACCCAAAAGGAGCGGGGGCCGAACACCGGGGAGCTGTTTTTT. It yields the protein CATQKERGPNTGELFF.